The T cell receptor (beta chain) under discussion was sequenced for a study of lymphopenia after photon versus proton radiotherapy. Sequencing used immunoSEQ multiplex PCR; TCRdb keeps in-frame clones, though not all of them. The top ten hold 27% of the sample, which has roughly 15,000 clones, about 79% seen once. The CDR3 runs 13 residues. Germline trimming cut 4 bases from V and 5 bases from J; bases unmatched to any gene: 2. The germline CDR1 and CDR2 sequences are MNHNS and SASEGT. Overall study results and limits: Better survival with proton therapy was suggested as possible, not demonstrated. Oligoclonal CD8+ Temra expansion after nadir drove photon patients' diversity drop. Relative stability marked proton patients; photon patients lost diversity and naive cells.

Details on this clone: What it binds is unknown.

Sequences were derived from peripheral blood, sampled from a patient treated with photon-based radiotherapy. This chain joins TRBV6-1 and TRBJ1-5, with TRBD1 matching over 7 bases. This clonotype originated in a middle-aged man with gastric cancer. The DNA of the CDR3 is TGTGCCAGCAGTGTTGACAGGGATCAGCCCCAGCATTTT. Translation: CASSVDRDQPQHF.